The 7 T cell receptor beta chains presented below share a single source sample, sequenced in a study of blood T cell repertoires in COVID-19. Repertoires were generated with immunoSEQ multiplex PCR, while TCRdb's copy carries only in-frame clones and drops some. The table lists around 180,000 clones, more than 85% of them singletons, with under 3% in the top ten. The sample taken for sequencing was peripheral blood. These TCRs come from a woman aged 25 to 39 with active or convalescent COVID-19.

The DNA of the CDR3 is TGTGCCAGTAGTACTAGCGGGAGGCCGACCTACGAGCAGTACTTC. As protein: CASSTSGRPTYEQYF. The chain links TRBV19 to TRBJ2-7; 11 nucleotides line up with TRBD2. V dropped 4 bases and J dropped 2; count of bases not matched to a gene: 4. Germline V gene sequence: CDR1 LNHDA, CDR2 SQIVND (reference sequence). CDR3 length equals 15 residues.

The chain employs TRBV4-1 and TRBJ1-2; D call uncertain. V shed 0 bases and J shed 6 bases, with 8 bases lying between them. Germline loops: CDR1 MGHRA, CDR2 YSYEKL. The CDR3 loop spans 13 amino acids. The CDR3 sequence: CASSQDPVNGYTF. The CDR3 DNA reads as TGCGCCAGCAGCCAAGATCCCGTAAATGGCTACACCTTC.

This clone has a single count. This chain joins TRBV5-4 and TRBJ2-7, with D perhaps TRBD2 (5 bases). The CDR3 is made up of 12 amino acids. Germline loops: CDR1 SGHNT, CDR2 YYREEE (reference sequence). V was pared by 3 bases and J by 3 bases, with 7 bases between. The CDR3 DNA reads as TGTGCCAGCAGCTCCGAGGGCTACGAGCAGTACTTC. Its translation is CASSSEGYEQYF. The full variable domain, completed using reference TRBV5-4 and TRBJ2-7, is ETGVTQSPTHLIKTRGQQVTLRCSSQSGHNTVSWYQQALGQGPQFIFQYYREEENGRGNFPPRFSGLQFPNYSSELNVNALELDDSALYLCASSSEGYEQYFGPGTRLTVT.

V and J are TRBV13 and TRBJ1-5; 11 bases agree with TRBD1. V was clipped by 3 bases and J by 11 bases; unmatched bases: 12. The CDR3 has 16 residues. CDR1 is PRHDT and CDR2 is FYEKMQ in the germline V gene (reference sequence). The CDR3 sequence: CASSFGGGTGGAAQHF. CDR3 sequence (DNA): TGTGCCAGCAGCTTCGGGGGCGGGACAGGGGGAGCGGCCCAGCATTTT.

The CDR3 spells CASSRSGSLGDEQFF. The CDR3 DNA sequence: TGTGCCAGCAGCAGAAGCGGGAGTTTAGGCGATGAGCAGTTCTTC. The chain couples TRBV6-5 to TRBJ2-1; 8 positions agree with TRBD2. Germline-derived CDR1 and CDR2 are MNHEY and SVGAGI. With V trimmed by 6 bases and J by 8 bases, 12 bases remained unmatched. The CDR3 runs to 15 residues.

The rearrangement joins TRBV30 to TRBJ2-7; TRBD1 matches 9 bases. Germline V gene data show CDR1 as GTSNPN and CDR2 as SVGIG (reference sequence). J gave up 6 bases and V 5 bases, and 11 bases lay outside the gene matches. The CDR3 totals 14 residues. The CDR3, as DNA: TGTGCCTGGGGTCCGGGACAGGGACTCGGCGAGCAGTACTTC. Translating gives CAWGPGQGLGEQYF.

This clone was found a few times. The chain links TRBV18 to TRBJ1-1, with D unresolved. Trimming removed 3 bases at V and 0 bases at J, with 14 bases between. CDR3 length: 16 residues. CDR1 is KGHSH and CDR2 is LQKENI in the germline V gene. The CDR3 DNA reads TGTGCCAGCTCACCCGCCCTGGCAGGAATGAACACTGAAGCTTTCTTT. Amino acid sequence: CASSPALAGMNTEAFF.